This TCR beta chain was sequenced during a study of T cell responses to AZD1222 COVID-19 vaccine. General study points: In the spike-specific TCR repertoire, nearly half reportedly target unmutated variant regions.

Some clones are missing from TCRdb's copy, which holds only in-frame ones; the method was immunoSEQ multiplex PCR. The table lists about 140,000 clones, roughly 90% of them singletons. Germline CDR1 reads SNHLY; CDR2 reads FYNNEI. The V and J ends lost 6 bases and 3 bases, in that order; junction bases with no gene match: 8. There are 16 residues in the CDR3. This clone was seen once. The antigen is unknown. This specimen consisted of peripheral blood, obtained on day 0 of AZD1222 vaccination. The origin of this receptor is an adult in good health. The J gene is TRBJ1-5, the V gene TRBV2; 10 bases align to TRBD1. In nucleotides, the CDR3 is TGTGCCAGCAGGTTACGGGACAGGGGATTCAATCAGCCCCAGCATTTT. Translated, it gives CASRLRDRGFNQPQHF. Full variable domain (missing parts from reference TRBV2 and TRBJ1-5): EPEVTQTPSHQVTQMGQEVILRCVPISNHLYFYWYRQILGQKVEFLVSFYNNEISEKSEIFDDQFSVERPDGSNFTLKIRSTKLEDSAMYFCASRLRDRGFNQPQHFGDGTRLSIL.